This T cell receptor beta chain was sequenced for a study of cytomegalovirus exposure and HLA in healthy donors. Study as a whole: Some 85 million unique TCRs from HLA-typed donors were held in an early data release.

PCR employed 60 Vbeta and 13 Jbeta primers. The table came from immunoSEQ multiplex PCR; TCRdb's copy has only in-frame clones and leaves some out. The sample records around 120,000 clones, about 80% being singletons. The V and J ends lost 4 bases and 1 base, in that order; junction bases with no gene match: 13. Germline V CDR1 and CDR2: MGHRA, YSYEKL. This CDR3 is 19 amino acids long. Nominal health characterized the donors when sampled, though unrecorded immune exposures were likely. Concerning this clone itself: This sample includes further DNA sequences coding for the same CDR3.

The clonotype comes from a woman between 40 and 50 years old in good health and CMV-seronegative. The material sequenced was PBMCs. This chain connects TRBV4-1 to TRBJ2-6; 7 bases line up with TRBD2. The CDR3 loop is CASSPLGLAGVSGANVLTF. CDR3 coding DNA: TGCGCCAGCAGCCCGCTAGGACTGGCGGGGGTTTCTGGGGCCAACGTCCTGACTTTC.